Sequencing of this TCR beta chain was carried out in a study of human versus mouse CDR3 diversity and MHC coevolution. The protocol was immunoSEQ multiplex PCR, while the TCRdb copy is restricted to in-frame clones and leaves out a portion. The table records 60,000 or so clones, approximately 94% of them present only once. CDR1 and CDR2 (germline): SGHRS, YFSETQ. This CDR3 contains 15 residues. The V gene end was trimmed by 4 bases and the J gene end by 4 bases; junction bases not matched to a gene: 6. Material: naive CD4+ T cells from blood. As to subset: CD45RO-negative CD62L-positive naive CD4 T cells. The source is a person in their sixties in good health. V is TRBV5-1 and J is TRBJ2-2, with 8 bases identical to TRBD1. The CDR3 is CASSLEGTGTGELFF. CDR3 nucleotides: TGCGCCAGCAGCCTGGAGGGGACAGGCACCGGGGAGCTGTTTTTT.